Below are 21 T cell receptor beta chains sequenced from a single sample in a study of cytomegalovirus exposure and HLA in healthy donors. Primers for the PCR totalled 60 Vbeta and 13 Jbeta. The table came from immunoSEQ multiplex PCR; TCRdb's copy has only in-frame clones and leaves some out. The sample has some 170,000 clones, 75% to 85% seen once. Source material: PBMCs. Every receptor here comes from a woman aged 18-29 years in good health and CMV-seronegative.

DNA of the CDR3: TGTGCCAGCAGTGACCCCGGGACAGTGGGGGCCAACGTCCTGACTTTC. Amino acids: CASSDPGTVGANVLTF. The chain links TRBV25-1 to TRBJ2-6; 7 bases agree with TRBD1. The length of the CDR3 is 16 residues. Per germline, CDR1 MGHDK and CDR2 SYGVNS. V trimming: 3 bases; J trimming: 4 bases; junction bases outside the gene matches: 6. The variable domain in full, completed from reference TRBV25-1 and TRBJ2-6, reads EADIYQTPRYLVIGTGKKITLECSQTMGHDKMYWYQQDPGMELHLIHYSYGVNSTEKGDLSSESTVSRIRTEHFPLTLESARPSHTSQYLCASSDPGTVGANVLTFGAGSRLTVL.

The CDR3 is CASSNTREGRAYQPQHF. As DNA, the CDR3 is TGTGCCAGTAGTAATACCCGGGAAGGGAGGGCGTATCAGCCCCAGCATTTT. The chain has TRBV19 and TRBJ1-5; D is unclear. Germline V CDR1 and CDR2: LNHDA, SQIVND (reference sequence). Trimming shortened V by 4 bases and J by 5 bases, and 21 bases separated the two germline ends. This CDR3 has 17 residues.

The chain carries TRBV21-1 and TRBJ2-3; the listed D gene, TRBD2, was not tested against the DNA. TRBV21-1 is a documented pseudogene. CDR3 size: 13 residues. The CDR3 nucleotides are TGTGCCAGCAGCCCTACTAGCACAGATACGCAGTATTTT. Amino acids: CASSPTSTDTQYF.

V usage is TRBV7-8 and J usage is TRBJ2-7; D may be TRBD1 (5 bases). With 1 base removed from V and 3 bases from J, the gap between germline ends came to 16 bases. The CDR3 contains 16 residues. Germline CDR1 reads SGHVS; CDR2 reads FQNEAQ. The CDR3 reads CASSLVLAGKGYEQYF. The CDR3 DNA sequence: TGTGCCAGCAGCTTAGTTTTGGCAGGGAAAGGCTACGAGCAGTACTTC.

V is TRBV18 and J is TRBJ2-7, with 12 bases identical to TRBD1. Germline V gives CDR1 KGHSH, CDR2 LQKENI. Trimming removed 3 bases from V and 6 bases from J; junction bases left unmatched: 18. This CDR3 contains 19 residues. The CDR3, as DNA: TGTGCCAGCTCACCCCTGGGACAGGGGGCGGTTAACGTCGTACGCGAGCAGTACTTC. As protein: CASSPLGQGAVNVVREQYF.

The V gene is TRBV13, the J gene TRBJ2-7, with a weak D call TRBD2 (5 bases). There are 15 residues in the CDR3. Looked up from germline, CDR1 is PRHDT and CDR2 is FYEKMQ (reference sequence). V was cut by 4 bases and J by 3 bases, with 16 bases left in between. This chain's CDR3 is CASSSQLSRGYEQYF. CDR3 DNA sequence: TGTGCCAGCAGCTCCCAACTGAGCCGGGGCTACGAGCAGTACTTC. The variable domain in full, completed from reference TRBV13 and TRBJ2-7, reads AAGVIQSPRHLIKEKRETATLKCYPIPRHDTVYWYQQGPGQDPQFLISFYEKMQSDKGSIPDRFSAQQFSDYHSELNMSSLELGDSALYFCASSSQLSRGYEQYFGPGTRLTVT.

This chain joins TRBV27 and TRBJ1-1; D possibly corresponds to TRBD1 (5 bases). In germline, CDR1 is MNHEY, CDR2 SMNVEV (reference sequence). Trimming took off 1 base at V and 4 bases at J, with 10 bases between the two ends. The CDR3 sequence is 14 residues long. CDR3 protein: CASSLLGEGTEAFF. The CDR3 nucleotides read TGTGCCAGCAGTTTATTGGGGGAGGGCACTGAAGCTTTCTTT.

The gene calls are TRBV2 and TRBJ2-5, with 9 bases matching TRBD1. This CDR3 comprises 18 residues. Germline CDR1 and CDR2: SNHLY and FYNNEI. V was pared by 1 base and J by 3 bases, with 12 bases of the junction left unmatched. The DNA for the CDR3 is TGTGCCAGCAGTGAAGTATTTCAATTGGGACAGGGAGAAGAGACCCAGTACTTC. It codes for CASSEVFQLGQGEETQYF.

This sequence joins TRBV13 and TRBJ1-3, with TRBD1 identical over 10 bases. The J call is uncertain, as TRBJ2-2 better fits the DNA end. CDR3 length: 14 amino acids. Per the germline V gene, CDR1 is PRHDT and CDR2 is FYEKMQ (reference sequence). The CDR3 DNA is TGTGCCAGCAGCCGACAGGGGGCCATCGGGGAGCTGTTTTTT. Amino acid sequence: CASSRQGAIGELFF.

The V and J genes are TRBV5-8 and TRBJ2-7; D may be TRBD1 (6 bases). Looked up from germline, CDR1 is SGHTS and CDR2 is YDEGEE. V gave up 1 base and J gave up 3 bases, with 14 bases separating them. The length of the CDR3 is 15 residues. The CDR3 bases are TGTGCCAGCAGCTTGTTTGGGGGCCTGGACTACGAGCAGTACTTC. Its translation is CASSLFGGLDYEQYF.

This clone was counted once. This chain uses TRBV6-1 with TRBJ2-7; D may be TRBD2 (6 bases). Trimming removed 8 bases from V and 2 bases from J, with 16 bases in between. This CDR3 contains 14 residues. Per the germline V gene, CDR1 is MNHNS and CDR2 is SASEGT. CDR3 sequence (DNA): TGTGCCAGCCAAACTGCGGGGAAGGCCTACGAGCAGTACTTC. Protein: CASQTAGKAYEQYF.

The gene calls are TRBV5-1 and TRBJ1-5, with D possibly matching TRBD1 (6 bases). CDR1 and CDR2 (germline): SGHRS, YFSETQ. This CDR3 has 15 residues. The V gene lost 2 bases and the J gene lost 2 bases, with 11 bases spanning the gap. CDR3 region: CASSLTGQGNQPQHF. The CDR3 DNA is TGCGCCAGCAGCTTAACAGGGCAGGGCAATCAGCCCCAGCATTTT.

V gene TRBV15 combines with J gene TRBJ1-2; a possible D gene is TRBD1 (5 bases). V gave up 3 bases and J gave up 7 bases, with 18 bases separating them. Germline CDR1 reads LNHNV; CDR2 reads YYDKDF (reference sequence). The CDR3 totals 15 residues. The CDR3 bases are TGTGCCACCAGCAGTTGGCGCGCCTTGGGGCGTGGCTACACCTTC. Its translation: CATSSWRALGRGYTF.

The chain links TRBV7-2 to TRBJ2-7; no clear D gene. Germline CDR1 is SGHTA and CDR2 is FQGNSA. There are 13 residues in the CDR3. The V and J ends lost 1 base and 2 bases respectively, with 6 bases between them. CDR3 in DNA: TGTGCCAGCAGCTTAGGCAGTACCTACGAGCAGTACTTC. This sequence encodes CASSLGSTYEQYF.

By proportion, this clone is medium-sized. The V gene is TRBV5-6, the J gene TRBJ1-2; the D is unclear. CDR1 is SGHDT, CDR2 YYEEEE, per germline. Trimming left V 2 bases short and J 2 bases short, with 7 bases between. This CDR3 contains 13 residues. The CDR3 spells CASSLAVNYGYTF. The CDR3 DNA is TGTGCCAGCAGCTTAGCGGTAAACTATGGCTACACCTTC.

V is TRBV28 and J is TRBJ2-3, with D possibly matching TRBD1 (6 bases). The CDR3 is made up of 16 amino acids. Deletions cut 7 bases from V and 2 bases from J, with 19 bases between. CDR1 is MDHEN, CDR2 SYDVKM, per germline. This CDR3 is CASNARLGADTDTQYF. The CDR3 region has the DNA TGTGCCAGCAACGCACGCCTGGGGGCCGACACAGATACGCAGTATTTT. Complete variable domain (other parts from reference TRBV28 and TRBJ2-3): DVKVTQSSRYLVKRTGEKVFLECVQDMDHENMFWYRQDPGLGLRLIYFSYDVKMKEKGDIPEGYSVSREKKERFSLILESASTNQTSMYLCASNARLGADTDTQYFGPGTRLTVL.

The chain carries TRBV11-1 and TRBJ2-3; a possible D gene is TRBD2 (5 bases). This CDR3 comprises 16 residues. V gave up 5 bases and J gave up 1 base, with 16 bases separating them. Germline values: CDR1 SGHAT, CDR2 FQDESV (reference sequence). CDR3 nucleotide sequence: TGTGCCAGCAGCCGGGAAACCGGCGGCGGCACAGATACGCAGTATTTT. This encodes CASSRETGGGTDTQYF.

CDR3 bases: TGTGCCAGCAGTTACGATAGAGCAGATACGCAGTATTTT. It translates to CASSYDRADTQYF. The rearrangement uses TRBV6-5 and TRBJ2-3; no clear D gene. CDR1 is MNHEY, CDR2 SVGAGI, per germline. The CDR3 spans 13 residues. The germline V and J ends were trimmed by 2 bases and 4 bases, with 7 bases remaining between them.

J is TRBJ1-2 and V is TRBV7-9, with D unresolved. Trimming cost V 1 base and J 2 bases, with 8 bases left between them. CDR1 is SEHNR, CDR2 FQNEAQ, per germline (reference sequence). The CDR3 sequence is 14 residues long. The CDR3 loop reads CASSLDSYNYGYTF. The CDR3 coding sequence is TGTGCCAGCAGCTTAGACAGTTACAACTATGGCTACACCTTC.

This clone was observed a handful of times. CDR3 coding DNA: TGTGCCAGCCCCAGCACGGGGACAGGGTTTGACTATGGCTACACCTTC. Protein product: CASPSTGTGFDYGYTF. V usage is TRBV2 and J usage is TRBJ1-2; 9 nucleotides line up with TRBD1. Per germline, CDR1 SNHLY and CDR2 FYNNEI. The V segment lost 8 bases and the J segment 3 bases; nucleotides outside the gene matches: 13. The CDR3 runs to 16 residues.

The V gene is TRBV28, the J gene TRBJ2-5; 9 nucleotides agree with TRBD2. The germline V gene has CDR1 MDHEN and CDR2 SYDVKM. V shed 5 bases, J shed 1 base, and the junction held 8 bases outside the gene matches. This CDR3 contains 16 residues. CDR3 amino acids: CASSPLGSGSQETQYF. The CDR3 DNA sequence: TGTGCCAGCAGTCCCCTGGGTAGCGGGAGCCAAGAGACCCAGTACTTC.